The TCR beta chain under discussion was sequenced for a study of cytomegalovirus exposure and HLA in healthy donors. V dropped 0 bases and J dropped 6; count of bases not matched to a gene: 8. Germline CDR1 reads SGDLS; CDR2 reads YYNGEE. This CDR3 is 15 amino acids long. 13 Jbeta primers and 60 Vbeta primers were used for the PCR. Generated by immunoSEQ multiplex PCR, the TCRdb table keeps only in-frame clones and is missing some. In the table there are tens of thousands of clones, around 52% of which are singletons. As for this clone: The same CDR3 is also encoded by other DNA sequences in this sample.

The source of this sequence is a human donor in good health. Material: PBMCs. The chain links TRBV9 to TRBJ2-7; 8 nucleotides match TRBD1. CDR3: CASSVGGQGSAEQYF. The CDR3 DNA reads as TGTGCCAGCAGCGTAGGCGGACAGGGCTCCGCCGAGCAGTACTTC.